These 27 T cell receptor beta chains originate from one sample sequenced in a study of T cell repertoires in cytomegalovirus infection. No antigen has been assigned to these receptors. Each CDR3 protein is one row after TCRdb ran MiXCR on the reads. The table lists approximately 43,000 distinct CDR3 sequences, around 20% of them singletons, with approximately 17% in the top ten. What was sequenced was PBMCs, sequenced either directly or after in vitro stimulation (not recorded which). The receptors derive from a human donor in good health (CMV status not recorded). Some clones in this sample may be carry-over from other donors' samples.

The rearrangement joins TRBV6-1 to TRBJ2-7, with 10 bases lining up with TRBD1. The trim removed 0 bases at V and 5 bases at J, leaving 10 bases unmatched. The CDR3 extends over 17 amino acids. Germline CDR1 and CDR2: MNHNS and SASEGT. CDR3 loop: CASSEALRTGGNHEQYF. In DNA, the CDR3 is TGTGCCAGCAGTGAAGCGCTTAGGACAGGGGGGAACCACGAGCAGTACTTC.

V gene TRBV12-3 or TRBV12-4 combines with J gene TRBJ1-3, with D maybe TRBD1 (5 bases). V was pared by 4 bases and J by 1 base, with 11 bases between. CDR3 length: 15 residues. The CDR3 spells CASSSPGGSGNTIYF. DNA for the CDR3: TGTGCCAGCAGTTCCCCTGGGGGGTCTGGAAACACCATATATTTT.

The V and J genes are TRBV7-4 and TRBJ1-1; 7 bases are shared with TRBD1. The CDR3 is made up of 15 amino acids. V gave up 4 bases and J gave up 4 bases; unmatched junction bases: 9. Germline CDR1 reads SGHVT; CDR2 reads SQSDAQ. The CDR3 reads CASSSSGGGSTEAFF. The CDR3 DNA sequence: TGTGCCAGCAGCTCCTCCGGAGGGGGCAGCACTGAAGCTTTCTTT. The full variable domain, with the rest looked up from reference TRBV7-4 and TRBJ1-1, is GAGVSQSPRYKVAKRGRDVALRCDSISGHVTLYWYRQTLGQGSEVLTYSQSDAQRDKSGRPSGRFSAERPERSVSTLKIQRTEQGDSAVYLCASSSSGGGSTEAFFGQGTRLTVV.

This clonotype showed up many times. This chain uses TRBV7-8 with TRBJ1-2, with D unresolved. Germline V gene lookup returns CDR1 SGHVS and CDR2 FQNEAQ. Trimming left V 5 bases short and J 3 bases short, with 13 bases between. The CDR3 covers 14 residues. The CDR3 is CASSPGGSYYGYTF. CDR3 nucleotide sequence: TGTGCCAGCAGCCCAGGAGGGTCTTACTATGGCTACACCTTC.

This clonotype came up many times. CDR3 sequence (DNA): TGTGCCAGCAGCTTTACTGACAGGGACACTGAAGCTTTCTTT. Its translation is CASSFTDRDTEAFF. This chain links TRBV7-2 with TRBJ1-1; 7 positions agree with TRBD1. V was clipped by 3 bases and J by 3 bases; unmatched bases: 4. The CDR3 has 14 residues. CDR1 and CDR2 (germline): SGHTA, FQGNSA. The whole variable domain, filled in from reference TRBV7-2 and TRBJ1-1, reads GAGVSQSPSNKVTEKGKDVELRCDPISGHTALYWYRQSLGQGLEFLIYFQGNSAPDKSGLPSDRFSAERTGGSVSTLTIQRTQQEDSAVYLCASSFTDRDTEAFFGQGTRLTVV.

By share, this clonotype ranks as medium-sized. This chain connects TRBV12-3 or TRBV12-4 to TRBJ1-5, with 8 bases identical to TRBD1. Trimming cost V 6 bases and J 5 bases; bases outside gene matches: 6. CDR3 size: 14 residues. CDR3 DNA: TGTGCCAGCAGCGGGACAGGATCCCATCAGCCCCAGCATTTT. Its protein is CASSGTGSHQPQHF.

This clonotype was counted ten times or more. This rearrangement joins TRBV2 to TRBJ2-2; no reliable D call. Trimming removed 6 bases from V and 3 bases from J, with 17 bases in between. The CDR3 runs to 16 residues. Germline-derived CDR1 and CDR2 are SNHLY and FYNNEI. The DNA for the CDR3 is TGTGCCAGCAGCCCCAATTCCCAGCGCTACACCGGGGAGCTGTTTTTT. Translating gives CASSPNSQRYTGELFF.

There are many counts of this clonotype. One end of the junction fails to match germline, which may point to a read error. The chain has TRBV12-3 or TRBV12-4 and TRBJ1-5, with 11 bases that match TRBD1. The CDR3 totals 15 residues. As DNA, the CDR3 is TGCGCCAGCAGCTTGGGGACAGGGGGAAATCAGCCCCAGCATTTT. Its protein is CASSLGTGGNQPQHF.

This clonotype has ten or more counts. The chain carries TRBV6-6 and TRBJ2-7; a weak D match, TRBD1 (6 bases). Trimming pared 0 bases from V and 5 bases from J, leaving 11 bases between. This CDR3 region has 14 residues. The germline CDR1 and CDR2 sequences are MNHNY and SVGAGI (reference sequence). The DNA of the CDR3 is TGTGCCAGCAGTTACTCCGGACAGCTCAACGAGCAGTACTTC. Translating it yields CASSYSGQLNEQYF.

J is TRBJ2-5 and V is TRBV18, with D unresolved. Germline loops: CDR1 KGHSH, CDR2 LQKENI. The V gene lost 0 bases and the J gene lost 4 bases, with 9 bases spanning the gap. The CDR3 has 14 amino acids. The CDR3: CASSPPGVGETQYF. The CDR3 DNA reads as TGTGCCAGCTCACCACCAGGTGTAGGAGAGACCCAGTACTTC.

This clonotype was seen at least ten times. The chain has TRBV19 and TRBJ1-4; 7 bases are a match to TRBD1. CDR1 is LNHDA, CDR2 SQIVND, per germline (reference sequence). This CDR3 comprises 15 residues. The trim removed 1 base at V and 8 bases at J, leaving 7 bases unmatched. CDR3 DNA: TGTGCCAGTAGTATAGCACAGGGGATGGGCGAAAAACTGTTTTTT. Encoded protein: CASSIAQGMGEKLFF.

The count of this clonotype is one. CDR3 sequence: CASSLIEQGTGELFF. CDR3 DNA sequence: TGCGCCAGCAGCTTAATAGAACAGGGGACCGGGGAGCTGTTTTTT. This rearrangement joins TRBV5-1 to TRBJ2-2, with 7 bases fitting TRBD1. The V gene's germline CDR1 is SGHRS and CDR2 YFSETQ. The length of the CDR3 is 15 residues. The J segment lost 5 bases and the V segment lost 2 bases, leaving 6 bases of the junction unmatched.

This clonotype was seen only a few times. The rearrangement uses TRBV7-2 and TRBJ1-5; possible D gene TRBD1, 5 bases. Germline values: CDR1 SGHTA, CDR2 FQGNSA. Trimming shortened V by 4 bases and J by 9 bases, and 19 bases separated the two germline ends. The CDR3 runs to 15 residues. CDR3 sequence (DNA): TGTGCCAGCAGCTCCATGGGAGGGGCGGGGTGGCCCCAGCATTTT. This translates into CASSSMGGAGWPQHF. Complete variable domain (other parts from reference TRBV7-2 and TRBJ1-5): GAGVSQSPSNKVTEKGKDVELRCDPISGHTALYWYRQSLGQGLEFLIYFQGNSAPDKSGLPSDRFSAERTGGSVSTLTIQRTQQEDSAVYLCASSSMGGAGWPQHFGDGTRLSIL.

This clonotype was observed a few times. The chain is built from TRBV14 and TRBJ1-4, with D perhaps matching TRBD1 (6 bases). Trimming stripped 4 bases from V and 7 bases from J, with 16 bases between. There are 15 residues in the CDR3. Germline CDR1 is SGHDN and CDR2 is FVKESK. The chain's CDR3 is CASSPGGGTREKLFF. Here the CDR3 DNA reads TGTGCCAGCAGCCCGGGGGGGGGCACTCGTGAAAAACTGTTTTTT.

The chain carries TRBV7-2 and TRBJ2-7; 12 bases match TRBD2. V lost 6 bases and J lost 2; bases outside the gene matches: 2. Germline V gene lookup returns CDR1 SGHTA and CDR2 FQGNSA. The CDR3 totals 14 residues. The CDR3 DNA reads TGTGCCAGCAGGAGACTAGCGGGAGCCTACGAGCAGTACTTC. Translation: CASRRLAGAYEQYF.

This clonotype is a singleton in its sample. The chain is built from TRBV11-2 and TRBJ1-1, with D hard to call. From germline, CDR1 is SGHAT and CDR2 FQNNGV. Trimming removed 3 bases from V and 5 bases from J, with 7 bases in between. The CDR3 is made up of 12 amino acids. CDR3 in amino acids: CASSFSGTEAFF. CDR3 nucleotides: TGTGCCAGCAGCTTTTCGGGGACTGAAGCTTTCTTT.

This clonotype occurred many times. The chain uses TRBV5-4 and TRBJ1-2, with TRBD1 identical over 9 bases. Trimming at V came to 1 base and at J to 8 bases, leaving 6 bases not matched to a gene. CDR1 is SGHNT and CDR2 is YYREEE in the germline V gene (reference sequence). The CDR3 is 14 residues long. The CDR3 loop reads CASSLPQGAKGYTF. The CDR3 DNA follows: TGTGCCAGCAGCTTGCCACAGGGGGCTAAGGGCTACACCTTC.

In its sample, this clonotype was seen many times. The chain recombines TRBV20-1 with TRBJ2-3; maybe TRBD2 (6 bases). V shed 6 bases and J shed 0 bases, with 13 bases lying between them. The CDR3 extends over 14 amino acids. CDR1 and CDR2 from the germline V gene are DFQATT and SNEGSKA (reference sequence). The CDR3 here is CSASDGTSTDTQYF. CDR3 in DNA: TGCAGTGCCTCAGACGGGACTAGCACAGATACGCAGTATTTT.

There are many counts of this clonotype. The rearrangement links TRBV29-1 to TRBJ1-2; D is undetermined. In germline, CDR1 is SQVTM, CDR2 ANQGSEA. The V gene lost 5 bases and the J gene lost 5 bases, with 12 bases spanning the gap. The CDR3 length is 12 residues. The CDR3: CSVSRGGYGYTF. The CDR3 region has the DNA TGCAGCGTTTCCCGGGGAGGGTATGGCTACACCTTC.

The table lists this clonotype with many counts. CDR3 sequence reads: CASSIRPGLDSYEQYF. CDR3 bases: TGTGCCAGCAGTATAAGACCGGGACTGGACTCCTACGAGCAGTACTTC. V usage is TRBV2 and J usage is TRBJ2-7; maybe TRBD2 (6 bases). Germline CDR1 and CDR2: SNHLY and FYNNEI. Between the trimmed V and J ends, which lost 5 bases and 0 bases, there was a span of 17 bases. The length of the CDR3 is 16 residues.

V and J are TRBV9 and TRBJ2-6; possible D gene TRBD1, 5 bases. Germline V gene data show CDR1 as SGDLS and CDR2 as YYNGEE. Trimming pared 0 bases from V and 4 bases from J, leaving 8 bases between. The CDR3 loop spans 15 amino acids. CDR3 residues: CASSVEGVGANVLTF. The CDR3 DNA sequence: TGTGCCAGCAGCGTAGAAGGGGTGGGGGCCAACGTCCTGACTTTC.

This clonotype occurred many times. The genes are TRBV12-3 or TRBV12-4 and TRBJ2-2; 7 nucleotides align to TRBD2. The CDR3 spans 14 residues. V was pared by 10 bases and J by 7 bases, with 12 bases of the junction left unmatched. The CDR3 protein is CATRDYRIGGELFF. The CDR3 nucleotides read TGTGCCACCCGGGACTATCGGATCGGCGGGGAGCTGTTTTTT.

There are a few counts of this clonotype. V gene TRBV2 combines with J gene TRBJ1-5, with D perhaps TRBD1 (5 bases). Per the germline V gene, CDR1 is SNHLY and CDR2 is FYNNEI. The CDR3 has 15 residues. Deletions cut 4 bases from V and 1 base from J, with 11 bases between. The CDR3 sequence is CASSGQGASNQPQHF. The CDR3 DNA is TGTGCCAGCAGTGGCCAGGGTGCAAGCAATCAGCCCCAGCATTTT.

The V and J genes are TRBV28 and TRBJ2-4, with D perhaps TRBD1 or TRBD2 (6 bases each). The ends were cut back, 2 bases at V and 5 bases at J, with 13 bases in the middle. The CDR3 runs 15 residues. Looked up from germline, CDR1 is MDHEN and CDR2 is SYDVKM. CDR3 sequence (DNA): TGTGCCAGCAGTTTACTGGGGGGCACAGAAAACATTCAGTACTTC. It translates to CASSLLGGTENIQYF.

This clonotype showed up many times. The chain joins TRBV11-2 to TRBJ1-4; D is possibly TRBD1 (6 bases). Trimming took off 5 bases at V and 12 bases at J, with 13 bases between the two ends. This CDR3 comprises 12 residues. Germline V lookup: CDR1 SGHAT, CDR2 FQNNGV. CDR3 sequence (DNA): TGTGCCAGCAGCCCAGGGGCAGGGGAACTGTTTTTT. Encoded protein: CASSPGAGELFF.

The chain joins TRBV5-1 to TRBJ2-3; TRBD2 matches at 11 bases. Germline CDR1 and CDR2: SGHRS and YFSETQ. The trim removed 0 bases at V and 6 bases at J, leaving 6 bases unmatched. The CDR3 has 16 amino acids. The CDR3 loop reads CASSLGASGRIDTQYF. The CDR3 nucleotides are TGCGCCAGCAGCTTGGGAGCTAGCGGGAGGATCGATACGCAGTATTTT.

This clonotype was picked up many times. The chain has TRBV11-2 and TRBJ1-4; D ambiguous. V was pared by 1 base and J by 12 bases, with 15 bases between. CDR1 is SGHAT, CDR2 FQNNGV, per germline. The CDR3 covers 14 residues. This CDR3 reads CASSLGRVFGELFF. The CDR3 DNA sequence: TGTGCCAGCAGCTTAGGTCGGGTATTCGGAGAACTGTTTTTT.